Following are 17 T cell receptor beta chains from one sample sequenced in a study of cytomegalovirus exposure and HLA in healthy donors. Both 60 Vbeta primers and 13 Jbeta primers went into the PCR. Assay: immunoSEQ multiplex PCR; the TCRdb copy retains only in-frame clones and omits some. The repertoire includes roughly 140,000 clones, around 79% of them detected once, and 3% to 4% sits in the top ten. The sequencing input was PBMCs. The receptors were sampled from a human donor in good health.

The J gene is TRBJ1-1, the V gene TRBV7-3, with TRBD1 identical over 7 bases. Germline V gives CDR1 SGHTA, CDR2 FQGTGA. The CDR3 runs 12 residues. The trim removed 5 bases at V and 11 bases at J, leaving 8 bases unmatched. CDR3 sequence reads: CASSPRGGYAFF. The CDR3 DNA reads as TGTGCCAGCAGCCCTCGAGGGGGCTACGCTTTCTTT.

The rearrangement uses TRBV18 and TRBJ1-5, with D tentatively TRBD1 (5 bases). The germline V gene encodes CDR1 KGHSH and CDR2 LQKENI. There are 13 residues in the CDR3. V was shortened by 5 bases and J by 9 bases, with 14 bases between the two germline ends. The CDR3 reads CASSTAGFGPQHF. CDR3 coding DNA: TGTGCCAGCTCAACCGCAGGGTTCGGGCCCCAGCATTTT.

J is TRBJ2-7 and V is TRBV5-4, with D perhaps matching TRBD2 (6 bases). This CDR3 spans 15 amino acids. V was clipped by 5 bases and J by 4 bases, with 19 bases between them. Germline-derived CDR1 and CDR2 are SGHNT and YYREEE (reference sequence). The CDR3 is CASSSAGLREYEQYF. In DNA, the CDR3 is TGTGCCAGCAGTTCCGCGGGGCTAAGAGAGTACGAGCAGTACTTC.

The rearrangement links TRBV10-3 to TRBJ2-1, with 10 positions matching TRBD1. Germline CDR1 and CDR2: ENHRY and SYGVKD. The J segment lost 12 bases and the V segment lost 3 bases, leaving 11 bases of the junction unmatched. This CDR3 is built from 15 residues. DNA of the CDR3: TGTGCCATCAGTGACAAGACAGGGGGCGCAAGGGGGCAGTTCTTC. This gives the protein CAISDKTGGARGQFF.

The rearrangement links TRBV7-9 to TRBJ2-1, with TRBD2 matching over 7 bases. The junction had 1 base not matched to a gene; V was cut back by 3 bases and J by 2 bases. The CDR3 length is 14 residues. The germline V gene has CDR1 SEHNR and CDR2 FQNEAQ (reference sequence). CDR3 sequence reads: CASSLGLTYNEQFF. The DNA of the CDR3 is TGTGCCAGCAGCTTGGGACTAACCTACAATGAGCAGTTCTTC.

The rearrangement joins TRBV19 to TRBJ1-5; TRBD1 is a possible D gene (6 bases). V lost 5 bases and J lost 0, with 23 bases in between. This CDR3 has 19 amino acids. CDR1 is LNHDA and CDR2 is SQIVND in the germline V gene (reference sequence). In DNA, the CDR3 is TGTGCCAGTAGTCCCTTGGGAGGGACATTTGATCATAGCAATCAGCCCCAGCATTTT. The encoded protein is CASSPLGGTFDHSNQPQHF.

The V gene is TRBV7-7, the J gene TRBJ2-7; 8 nucleotides agree with TRBD1. This CDR3 comprises 14 residues. The J segment lost 2 bases and the V segment lost 3 bases, leaving 3 bases of the junction unmatched. Germline V lookup: CDR1 SSHAT, CDR2 FNYEAQ (reference sequence). CDR3 amino acids: CASSFRTGPYEQYF. The CDR3 nucleotides read TGTGCCAGCAGCTTCAGGACAGGGCCCTACGAGCAGTACTTC.

This clone appeared once. CDR3 coding DNA: TGCGCCAGCAGGAGCGCAAGCAGAAACAGGTCCGGTTGGGAAAAACTGTTTTTT. This translates into CASRSASRNRSGWEKLFF. The chain joins TRBV4-1 to TRBJ1-4, with TRBD1 as a possible D gene (5 bases). The CDR3 consists of 18 residues. Germline CDR1 and CDR2: MGHRA and YSYEKL. Deletions cut 6 bases from V and 8 bases from J, with 28 bases between.

This chain connects TRBV7-2 to TRBJ2-1, with D possibly being TRBD2 (6 bases). There are 13 residues in the CDR3. Trimming removed 10 bases from V and 4 bases from J, with 14 bases in between. CDR1 is SGHTA and CDR2 is FQGNSA in the germline V gene. CDR3 region: CATGAGRYNEQFF. Written as DNA, the CDR3 is TGTGCCACCGGGGCGGGGAGGTACAATGAGCAGTTCTTC. Based on the CDR3 plus reference TRBV7-2 and TRBJ2-1, the full variable domain is GAGVSQSPSNKVTEKGKDVELRCDPISGHTALYWYRQSLGQGLEFLIYFQGNSAPDKSGLPSDRFSAERTGGSVSTLTIQRTQQEDSAVYLCATGAGRYNEQFFGPGTRLTVL.

This rearrangement joins TRBV5-1 to TRBJ2-7, with 10 bases aligning to TRBD2. Germline assignment: CDR1 SGHRS and CDR2 YFSETQ. V gave up 4 bases and J gave up 1 base; unmatched junction bases: 5. The CDR3 has 15 amino acids. The CDR3 spells CASSLLAGSSYEQYF. The CDR3 DNA sequence: TGCGCCAGCAGCCTACTAGCGGGGAGTTCCTACGAGCAGTACTTC.

This clone has just one count. The chain recombines TRBV6-5 with TRBJ2-7, with 10 nucleotides matching TRBD2. The V gene end was trimmed by 10 bases and the J gene end by 1 base; junction bases not matched to a gene: 7. Germline V gene lookup returns CDR1 MNHEY and CDR2 SVGAGI. The CDR3 has 14 residues. CDR3 residues: CATQSTSGSYEQYF. The CDR3 bases are TGTGCCACCCAATCGACTAGCGGGTCCTACGAGCAGTACTTC.

The V call is TRBV6-5, the J call TRBJ2-5, with 9 bases fitting TRBD1. TRBJ2-7 matches the DNA end more closely, so the J call is doubtful. Looked up from germline, CDR1 is MNHEY and CDR2 is SVGAGI. This CDR3 region has 13 residues. The CDR3 DNA reads as TGTGCCAGCAGGATACCGGGACAGGGCGAGCAGTACTTC. It yields the protein CASRIPGQGEQYF.

This chain joins TRBV6-5 and TRBJ2-7; 9 bases line up with TRBD1. The CDR3 covers 14 residues. Germline trimming cut 7 bases from V and 7 bases from J; bases unmatched to any gene: 11. CDR1 and CDR2 from the germline V gene are MNHEY and SVGAGI. CDR3 residues: CASTVGQGTREQYF. The CDR3 DNA reads as TGTGCCAGCACTGTGGGACAGGGAACGAGAGAGCAGTACTTC.

CDR3 bases: TGTGCCATCAGTGAGGTTAGGGGCAGTTACGAGCAGTACTTC. It translates to CAISEVRGSYEQYF. The chain carries TRBV10-3 and TRBJ2-7; D might be TRBD1 (5 bases). The CDR3 extends over 14 amino acids. The germline V gene encodes CDR1 ENHRY and CDR2 SYGVKD. Trimming stripped 2 bases from V and 4 bases from J, with 12 bases between.

V and J are TRBV27 and TRBJ1-6; D may be TRBD1 (6 bases). Trimming took off 3 bases at V and 1 base at J, with 25 bases between the two ends. Per germline, CDR1 MNHEY and CDR2 SMNVEV (reference sequence). The CDR3 has 21 amino acids. The chain's CDR3 is CASSFYTWDTSGRSYNSPLHF. For the CDR3, the DNA is TGTGCCAGCAGTTTCTACACTTGGGACACCTCCGGGCGGTCCTATAATTCACCCCTCCACTTT.

The chain recombines TRBV7-9 with TRBJ2-5; tentatively, D is TRBD2 (5 bases). Trimming removed 8 bases at V and 2 bases at J, with 12 bases between. The germline gives CDR1 SEHNR, CDR2 FQNEAQ (reference sequence). This CDR3 has 13 amino acids. CDR3 in DNA: TGTGCCAGCTTCAAGGGAGTACAAGAGACCCAGTACTTC. Protein sequence: CASFKGVQETQYF.

The genes are TRBV6-6 and TRBJ1-1; D is undetermined. V gave up 7 bases and J gave up 4 bases, with 22 bases separating them. From germline, CDR1 is MNHNY and CDR2 SVGAGI (reference sequence). The CDR3 is made up of 16 amino acids. The CDR3, as DNA: TGTGCCAGCACCAGACGGGGTATTAATTCTGGCACTGAAGCTTTCTTT. Amino acids: CASTRRGINSGTEAFF.